This TCR beta chain is from a study of T-cell reconstitution after alpha-beta-depleted transplantation in children. Looked up from germline, CDR1 is SGHRS and CDR2 is YFSETQ. This CDR3 has 15 amino acids. The ends were cut back, 8 bases at V and 0 bases at J, with 16 bases in the middle. As for this clonotype: Its antigen is not known.

Overall study findings and caveats: Certain patients had high TCRbeta diversity at day 60, and it came from recipient T cells and thymic progenitors that survived. Among T cells one year after transplant, newly produced cells accounted for most counts and diversity. Several hundred graft clones that had expanded were reportedly the source of alpha-beta T cells about two months after transplant.

Unique molecular identifiers were used in preparing the TCRbeta library. TCRdb used MiXCR to reprocess the PCR reads, holding one entry per CDR3 protein. The repertoire holds 250,000 to 400,000 distinct CDR3 sequences, with about a quarter as singletons. The sample was PBMCs, mostly from graft donor cells, taken 180 days after TCRalphabeta/CD19-depleted stem cell transplant. This chain connects TRBV5-1 to TRBJ2-3; D remains unclear. The clonotype originates from a male patient younger than 18 who had a stem cell transplant for acute lymphoblastic leukemia, so the T cells may come from the graft donor. CDR3 residues: CASSPGVLSTDTQYF. The CDR3 DNA sequence: TGCGCCAGTAGCCCTGGGGTCCTCAGCACAGATACGCAGTATTTT.